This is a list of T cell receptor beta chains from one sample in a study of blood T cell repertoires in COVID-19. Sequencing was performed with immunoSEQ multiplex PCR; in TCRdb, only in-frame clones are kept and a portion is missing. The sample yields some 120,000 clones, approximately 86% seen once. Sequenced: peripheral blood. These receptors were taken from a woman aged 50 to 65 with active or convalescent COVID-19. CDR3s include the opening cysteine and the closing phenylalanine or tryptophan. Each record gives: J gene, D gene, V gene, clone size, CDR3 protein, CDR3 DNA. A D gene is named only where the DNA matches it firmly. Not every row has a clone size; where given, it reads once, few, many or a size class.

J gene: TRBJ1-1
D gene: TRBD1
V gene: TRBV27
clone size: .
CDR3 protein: CASSLQGAGTEAFF
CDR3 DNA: TGTGCCAGCAGTCTACAGGGGGCCGGCACTGAAGCTTTCTTT

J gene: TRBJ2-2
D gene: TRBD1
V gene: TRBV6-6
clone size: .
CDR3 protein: CASSTRDSTGELFF
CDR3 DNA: TGTGCCAGCAGTACCCGGGACAGCACCGGGGAGCTGTTTTTT

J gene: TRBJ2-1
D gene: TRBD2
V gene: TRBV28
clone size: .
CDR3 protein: CASSFAGGVNEQFF
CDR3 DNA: TGTGCCAGCAGTTTTGCGGGAGGGGTAAATGAGCAGTTCTTC

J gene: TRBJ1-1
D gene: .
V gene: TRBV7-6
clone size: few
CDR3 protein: CASSLDSNTEAFF
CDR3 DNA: TGTGCCAGCAGCTTAGACTCCAACACTGAAGCTTTCTTT

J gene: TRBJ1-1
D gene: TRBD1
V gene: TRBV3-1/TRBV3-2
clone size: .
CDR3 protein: CASSPPGQGAVNTEAFF
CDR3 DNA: TGTGCCAGCAGCCCTCCGGGACAGGGGGCGGTGAACACTGAAGCTTTCTTT

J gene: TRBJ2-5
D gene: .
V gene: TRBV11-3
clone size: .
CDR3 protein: CASSRSGQETQYF
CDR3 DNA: TGTGCCAGCAGCCGTAGCGGCCAAGAGACCCAGTACTTC

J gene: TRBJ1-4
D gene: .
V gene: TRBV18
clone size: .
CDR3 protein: CASSPGGNEKLFF
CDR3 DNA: TGTGCCAGCTCACCCGGGGGTAATGAAAAACTGTTTTTT

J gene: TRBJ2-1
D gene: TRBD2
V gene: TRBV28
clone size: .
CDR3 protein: CASRPGTSGTHNEQFF
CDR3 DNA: TGTGCCAGCAGACCCGGGACTAGCGGGACGCACAATGAGCAGTTCTTC

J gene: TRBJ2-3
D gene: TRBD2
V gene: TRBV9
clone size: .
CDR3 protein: CASSSRTSPDADTQYF
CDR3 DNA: TGTGCCAGCAGCTCCCGGACTAGCCCAGACGCAGATACGCAGTATTTT

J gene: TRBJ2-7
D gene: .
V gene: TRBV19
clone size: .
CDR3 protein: CASSIGSSLGSEQYF
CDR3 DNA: TGTGCCAGTAGTATAGGGTCTTCATTGGGCAGCGAGCAGTACTTC

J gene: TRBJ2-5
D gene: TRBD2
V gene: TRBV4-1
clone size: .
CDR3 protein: CASSQSGRGETQYF
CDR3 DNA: TGCGCCAGCAGCCAAAGCGGGAGAGGCGAGACCCAGTACTTC

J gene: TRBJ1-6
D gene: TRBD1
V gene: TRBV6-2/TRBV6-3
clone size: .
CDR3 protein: CASSYSATGTGFNSPLHF
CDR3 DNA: TGTGCCAGCAGTTACTCCGCGACCGGGACAGGGTTTAATTCACCCCTCCACTTT

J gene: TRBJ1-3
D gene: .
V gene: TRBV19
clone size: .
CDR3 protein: CASSIDGSSSGNTIYF
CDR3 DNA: TGTGCCAGTAGTATAGATGGGAGCAGTTCTGGAAACACCATATATTTT

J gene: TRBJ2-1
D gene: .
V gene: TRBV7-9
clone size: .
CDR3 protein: CASSLASTPYNEQFF
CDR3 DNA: TGTGCCAGCAGCTTAGCGTCGACACCCTACAATGAGCAGTTCTTC

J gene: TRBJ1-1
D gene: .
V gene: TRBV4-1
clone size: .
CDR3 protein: CASSHARVGTEAFF
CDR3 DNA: TGCGCCAGCAGCCATGCGAGGGTTGGGACTGAAGCTTTCTTT

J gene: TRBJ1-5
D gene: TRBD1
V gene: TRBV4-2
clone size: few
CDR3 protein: CASSQVTQGNQPQHF
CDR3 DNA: TGTGCCAGCAGCCAAGTTACACAGGGGAATCAGCCCCAGCATTTT

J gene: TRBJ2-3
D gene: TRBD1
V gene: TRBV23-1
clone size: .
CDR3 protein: CASSHGQGGTDTQYF
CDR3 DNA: TGCGCCAGCAGTCATGGACAGGGAGGCACAGATACGCAGTATTTT

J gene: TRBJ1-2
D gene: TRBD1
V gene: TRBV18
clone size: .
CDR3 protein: CASSPRGGAGYGYTF
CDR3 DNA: TGTGCCAGCTCACCACGAGGGGGCGCGGGCTATGGCTACACCTTC

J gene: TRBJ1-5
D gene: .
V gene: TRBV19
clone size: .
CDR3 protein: CASSIGTTLSNQPQHF
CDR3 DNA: TGTGCCAGTAGTATAGGAACGACACTTAGCAATCAGCCCCAGCATTTT

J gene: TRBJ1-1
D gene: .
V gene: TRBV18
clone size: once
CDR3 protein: CASSREENTEAFF
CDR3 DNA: TGTGCCAGCTCGCGAGAGGAGAACACTGAAGCTTTCTTT